This entry lists 16 T cell receptor beta chains sequenced from one sample in a study of control samples from healthy donors and cancer patients. Method: immunoSEQ multiplex PCR; TCRdb's copy keeps in-frame clones and lacks some. The sample records 85,000 to 95,000 clones, about 85% being singletons. Sequenced material: blood. The source of these receptors is a woman between 65 and 79 years old in good health.

The chain combines TRBV7-9 with TRBJ1-2; TRBD1 might be the D (6 bases). Germline V lookup: CDR1 SEHNR, CDR2 FQNEAQ (reference sequence). V was pared by 5 bases and J by 5 bases, with 9 bases between. The CDR3 has 12 amino acids. This CDR3 reads CASSPGAYGYTF. In DNA, the CDR3 is TGTGCCAGCAGCCCAGGGGCATATGGCTACACCTTC.

The J gene is TRBJ1-1, the V gene TRBV6-2 or TRBV6-3, with 9 bases aligning to TRBD1. The CDR3 is 16 residues long. Germline CDR1 is MNHEY and CDR2 is SVGEGT. J gave up 1 base and V 2 bases, and 5 bases lay outside the gene matches. The CDR3 spells CASSYGQGMGNTEAFF. In nucleotides, the CDR3 is TGTGCCAGCAGTTACGGACAGGGGATGGGGAACACTGAAGCTTTCTTT.

The rearrangement joins TRBV27 to TRBJ1-2; D remains unclear. CDR3 length equals 13 residues. The V and J ends lost 1 base and 8 bases respectively, with 11 bases between them. CDR1 is MNHEY and CDR2 is SMNVEV in the germline V gene (reference sequence). Here the CDR3 reads CASSLFSSGGYTF. The CDR3 nucleotides are TGTGCCAGCAGTTTATTCTCCTCAGGAGGCTACACCTTC.

This sequence joins TRBV11-2 and TRBJ2-1, with unresolved D. Trimming took 1 base from V and 8 from J, leaving 15 bases between them. The CDR3 covers 15 residues. Germline V lookup: CDR1 SGHAT, CDR2 FQNNGV. The CDR3 loop reads CASSLGRVPPYEQFF. The CDR3 DNA follows: TGTGCCAGCAGCTTAGGTAGGGTTCCCCCATATGAGCAGTTCTTC.

This chain links TRBV4-1 with TRBJ1-4, with TRBD1 matching over 12 bases. Trimming cost V 6 bases and J 8 bases; bases outside gene matches: 4. Germline V gene data show CDR1 as MGHRA and CDR2 as YSYEKL. The CDR3 is 14 residues long. CDR3 DNA: TGCGCCAGCAGGGGACAGGGGGCGCGCGAAAAACTGTTTTTT. Translating gives CASRGQGAREKLFF.

The rearrangement links TRBV9 to TRBJ1-3; TRBD1 is a possible D gene (5 bases). CDR3 length: 16 amino acids. Germline V lookup: CDR1 SGDLS, CDR2 YYNGEE. V dropped 3 bases and J dropped 3 bases, with 16 bases sitting between them. In DNA form, the CDR3 reads TGTGCCAGCAGCGGCGGGACCGCGGGTGGTGGAAACACCATATATTTT. Translated: CASSGGTAGGGNTIYF.

The chain recombines TRBV6-2 or TRBV6-3 with TRBJ1-5; D may be TRBD1 (5 bases). The germline V gene has CDR1 MNHEY and CDR2 SVGEGT. The ends were cut back, 0 bases at V and 4 bases at J, with 13 bases in the middle. This CDR3 comprises 16 residues. DNA for the CDR3: TGTGCCAGCAGTTACTCTGGAGGGGCTGGGAATCAGCCCCAGCATTTT. This gives the protein CASSYSGGAGNQPQHF.

The rearrangement uses TRBV18 and TRBJ2-3, with D unclear. CDR1 and CDR2 from the germline V gene are KGHSH and LQKENI. The CDR3 loop spans 13 amino acids. The V end was cut by 5 bases, the J end by 3 bases, with 9 bases between. CDR3 sequence (DNA): TGTGCCAGCTCAAAGAGTTCGACAGATACGCAGTATTTT. This codes for CASSKSSTDTQYF. Supplemented by reference TRBV18 and TRBJ2-3, the full variable domain reads NAGVMQNPRHLVRRRGQEARLRCSPMKGHSHVYWYRQLPEEGLKFMVYLQKENIIDESGMPKERFSAEFPKEGPSILRIQQVVRGDSAAYFCASSKSSTDTQYFGPGTRLTVL.

A single count supports this clone. The rearrangement joins TRBV18 to TRBJ2-1, with 9 bases lining up with TRBD1. The CDR3 has 15 amino acids. The V segment lost 2 bases and the J segment 7 bases; nucleotides outside the gene matches: 6. The V gene's germline CDR1 is KGHSH and CDR2 LQKENI. The CDR3 reads CASSPGTGTGNEQFF. Here the CDR3 DNA reads TGTGCCAGCTCACCAGGAACCGGGACAGGGAATGAGCAGTTCTTC. The full variable domain, completed using reference TRBV18 and TRBJ2-1, is NAGVMQNPRHLVRRRGQEARLRCSPMKGHSHVYWYRQLPEEGLKFMVYLQKENIIDESGMPKERFSAEFPKEGPSILRIQQVVRGDSAAYFCASSPGTGTGNEQFFGPGTRLTVL.

This clone has a single count. The rearrangement uses TRBV9 and TRBJ1-2, with 8 bases fitting TRBD1. In germline, CDR1 is SGDLS, CDR2 YYNGEE. After removal of 3 bases from V and 6 bases from J, the junction contained 10 bases not matched to a gene. The CDR3 has 15 residues. The CDR3, as DNA: TGTGCCAGCAGCGCCCCCGACAGGGGCATCCATGGCTACACCTTC. This codes for CASSAPDRGIHGYTF.

This sequence joins TRBV19 and TRBJ1-5; tentatively, D is TRBD1 (6 bases). Per the germline V gene, CDR1 is LNHDA and CDR2 is SQIVND (reference sequence). The V end was cut by 4 bases, the J end by 0 bases, with 13 bases between. The CDR3 is 16 amino acids. The DNA of the CDR3 is TGTGCCAGTAGTACCCTCCGACAGGATAGCAATCAGCCCCAGCATTTT. It yields the protein CASSTLRQDSNQPQHF.

The J gene is TRBJ2-1, the V gene TRBV9; 11 nucleotides line up with TRBD2. Germline V lookup: CDR1 SGDLS, CDR2 YYNGEE. The junction had 3 bases not matched to a gene; V was cut back by 0 bases and J by 7 bases. The CDR3 sequence is 15 residues long. The CDR3 reads CASSVGTSGPNEQFF. CDR3 sequence (DNA): TGTGCCAGCAGCGTAGGGACTAGCGGGCCGAATGAGCAGTTCTTC. The variable domain in full, with the rest retrieved from reference TRBV9 and TRBJ2-1, is DSGVTQTPKHLITATGQRVTLRCSPRSGDLSVYWYQQSLDQGLQFLIQYYNGEERAKGNILERFSAQQFPDLHSELNLSSLELGDSALYFCASSVGTSGPNEQFFGPGTRLTVL.

V usage is TRBV18 and J usage is TRBJ2-2; perhaps TRBD2 as D (5 bases). The CDR3 has 15 residues. The germline V gene encodes CDR1 KGHSH and CDR2 LQKENI. With 4 bases removed from V and 7 bases from J, the gap between germline ends came to 16 bases. The CDR3 bases are TGTGCCAGCTCACGACTGACTACCCCTGACGGGGAGCTGTTTTTT. Translating gives CASSRLTTPDGELFF.

The V call is TRBV5-4, the J call TRBJ2-1, with D perhaps TRBD1 (6 bases). This CDR3 comprises 16 residues. Germline-derived CDR1 and CDR2 are SGHNT and YYREEE (reference sequence). Trimming cost V 0 bases and J 2 bases, with 12 bases left between them. CDR3 loop: CASSLVAGAPYNEQFF. The CDR3 bases are TGTGCCAGCAGCTTGGTTGCAGGGGCACCCTACAATGAGCAGTTCTTC.

This chain connects TRBV9 to TRBJ1-2, with D maybe TRBD1 (5 bases). CDR1 is SGDLS and CDR2 is YYNGEE in the germline V gene. V lost 0 bases and J 0 bases, leaving 12 bases between the germline ends. CDR3 size: 16 residues. CDR3 loop: CASSVAGELANYGYTF. Here the CDR3 DNA reads TGTGCCAGCAGCGTAGCGGGGGAGTTAGCTAACTATGGCTACACCTTC.

The rearrangement joins TRBV15 to TRBJ2-7; no clear D. Germline V lookup: CDR1 LNHNV, CDR2 YYDKDF (reference sequence). V was trimmed by 0 bases and J by 2 bases, leaving 8 bases between them. CDR3 length equals 14 residues. The CDR3 DNA follows: TGTGCCACCAGCAGAGATCCAGGACCCTACGAGCAGTACTTC. Translated, it gives CATSRDPGPYEQYF.